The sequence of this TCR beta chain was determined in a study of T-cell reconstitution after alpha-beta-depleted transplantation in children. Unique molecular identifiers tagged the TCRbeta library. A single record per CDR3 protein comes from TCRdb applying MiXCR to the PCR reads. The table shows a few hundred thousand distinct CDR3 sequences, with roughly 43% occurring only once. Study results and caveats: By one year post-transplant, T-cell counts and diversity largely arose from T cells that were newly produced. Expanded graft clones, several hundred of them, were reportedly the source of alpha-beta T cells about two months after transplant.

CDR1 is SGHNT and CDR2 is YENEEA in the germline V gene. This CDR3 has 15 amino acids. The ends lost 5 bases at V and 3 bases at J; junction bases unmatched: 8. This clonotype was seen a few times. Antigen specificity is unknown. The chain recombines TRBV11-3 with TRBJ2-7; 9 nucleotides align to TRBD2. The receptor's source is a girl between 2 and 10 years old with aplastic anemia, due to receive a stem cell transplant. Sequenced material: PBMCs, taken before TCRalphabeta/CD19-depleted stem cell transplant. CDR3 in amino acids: CASSLQAGGFYEQYF. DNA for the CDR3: TGTGCCAGCAGCCTACAAGCGGGGGGATTCTACGAGCAGTACTTC.